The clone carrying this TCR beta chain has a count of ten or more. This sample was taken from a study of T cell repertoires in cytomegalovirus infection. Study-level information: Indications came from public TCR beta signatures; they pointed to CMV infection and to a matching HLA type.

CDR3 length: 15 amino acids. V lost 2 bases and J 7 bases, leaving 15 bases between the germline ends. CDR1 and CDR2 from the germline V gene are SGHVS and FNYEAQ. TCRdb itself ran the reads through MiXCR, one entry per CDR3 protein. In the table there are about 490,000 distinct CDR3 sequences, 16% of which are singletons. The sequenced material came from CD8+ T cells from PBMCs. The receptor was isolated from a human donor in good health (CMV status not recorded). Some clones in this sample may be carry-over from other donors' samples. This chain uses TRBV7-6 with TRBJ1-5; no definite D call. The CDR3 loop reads CASSLRAGLGQPQHF. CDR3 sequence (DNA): TGTGCCAGCAGCTTACGAGCAGGACTTGGGCAGCCCCAGCATTTT.